Included here is one TCR beta chain sequence, with context. The antigen remains undetermined. Using its own MiXCR run on the multiplex PCR reads, TCRdb lists one record per CDR3 protein. The sample lists 20,000 or so distinct CDR3 sequences; around two fifths were seen once. The CDR3 contains 16 residues. The germline V gene has CDR1 SNHLY and CDR2 FYNNEI. Trimming removed 2 bases at V and 8 bases at J, with 18 bases between. The entry originates in a study of breast tumors, draining lymph nodes, adjacent tissues. Study-wide results and caveats: Tumor and nontumor repertoires were significantly more similar in luminal-like than in basal-like breast cancer. That most tumor T cells come from lymph nodes remained unproven. Findings are consistent with lymph node origin and intratumoral expansion of most tumor T cells. Tumors had less TCR diversity than lymph nodes, more than nontumor tissue.

V is TRBV2 and J is TRBJ1-4; no clear D. This receptor was identified in a female donor with breast cancer. Some clones in this sample may be carry-over from other donors' samples. Sequenced sample: breast tumor tissue. DNA of the CDR3: TGTGCCAGCAGTGAATCTAGATCAACCAGGCGGGAAAAACTGTTTTTT. Translating it yields CASSESRSTRREKLFF.